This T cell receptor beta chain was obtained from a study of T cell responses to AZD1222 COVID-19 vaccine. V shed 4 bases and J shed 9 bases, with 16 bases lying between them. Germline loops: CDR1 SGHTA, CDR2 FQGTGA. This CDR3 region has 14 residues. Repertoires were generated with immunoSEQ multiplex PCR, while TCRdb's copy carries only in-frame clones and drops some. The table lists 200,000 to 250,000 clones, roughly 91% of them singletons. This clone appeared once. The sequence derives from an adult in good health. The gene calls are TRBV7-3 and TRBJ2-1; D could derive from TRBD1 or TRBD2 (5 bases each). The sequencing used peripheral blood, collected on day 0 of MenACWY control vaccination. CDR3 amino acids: CASSSSRDHGEQFF. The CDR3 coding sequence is TGTGCCAGCAGCTCGTCCCGGGACCATGGTGAGCAGTTCTTC.